These 21 T cell receptor beta chains originate from one sample sequenced in a study of blood T cells in healthy people across ages. Combining a sample-barcoded 5' primer with a J-beta primer mix, a second PCR ran for roughly 6 to 11 cycles. In TCRdb, the 5' RACE reads were re-called with MiXCR into one record per CDR3 protein. The table includes some 1.1 million distinct CDR3 sequences, more than 30% detected once. Sequenced input: blood. Every receptor here comes from a man aged 18 to 29 in good health.

V usage is TRBV4-2 and J usage is TRBJ1-1, with 7 bases identical to TRBD1. The CDR3 is 11 amino acids. The germline gives CDR1 LGHNA, CDR2 YNFKEQ. After removal of 3 bases from V and 12 bases from J, the junction contained 4 bases not matched to a gene. The DNA of the CDR3 is TGTGCCAGCAGCCAGGGACAGAGGTCTTTCTTT. It yields the protein CASSQGQRSFF.

The gene calls are TRBV9 and TRBJ1-2, with D possibly TRBD1 on 5 matching bases. The CDR3 length is 13 residues. V lost 3 bases and J 8 bases, leaving 14 bases between the germline ends. From germline, CDR1 is SGDLS and CDR2 YYNGEE. CDR3 coding DNA: TGTGCCAGCAGCGATCCCCGGGGACGAGGCTACACCTTC. Translation gives CASSDPRGRGYTF.

This clonotype occurred a few times. V gene TRBV18 combines with J gene TRBJ2-7; TRBD1 agrees at 8 bases. Losses at the gene ends were 6 bases for V and 4 bases for J; bases not matched to a gene: 8. This CDR3 has 14 amino acids. CDR1 and CDR2 from the germline V gene are KGHSH and LQKENI. Written as DNA, the CDR3 is TGTGCCAGCTCCACGACAGGGGCAGAATACGAGCAGTACTTC. This translates into CASSTTGAEYEQYF.

This chain joins TRBV6-2 or TRBV6-3 and TRBJ1-2, with 8 nucleotides matching TRBD1. Losses at the gene ends were 0 bases for V and 2 bases for J; bases not matched to a gene: 14. The CDR3 covers 19 residues. The V gene's germline CDR1 is MNHEY and CDR2 SVGEGT. The CDR3 loop reads CASSYSRGTGLRKNYGYTF. CDR3 sequence (DNA): TGTGCCAGCAGTTACTCGAGAGGGACAGGCCTCCGTAAAAACTATGGCTACACCTTC.

This clonotype has a count of ten or more. This chain joins TRBV9 and TRBJ2-5; a possible D gene is TRBD1 (5 bases). There are 14 residues in the CDR3. Germline loops: CDR1 SGDLS, CDR2 YYNGEE. V was cut by 2 bases and J by 2 bases, with 10 bases left in between. The CDR3 nucleotides are TGTGCCAGCAGCGTCAGTGGGGCGCAAGAGACCCAGTACTTC. It yields the protein CASSVSGAQETQYF.

The table lists this clonotype with a few counts. The chain recombines TRBV20-1 with TRBJ2-3, with D possibly being TRBD1 or TRBD2 (5 bases each). The CDR3 spans 12 residues. Germline CDR1 and CDR2: DFQATT and SNEGSKA (reference sequence). Trimming took 4 bases from V and 14 from J, leaving 19 bases between them. CDR3 nucleotide sequence: TGCAGTGCTAAAGCATTTGGGGCTAGCAGGTATTTT. Amino acids: CSAKAFGASRYF.

This clonotype was seen only a few times. The chain joins TRBV6-5 to TRBJ1-6; D is undetermined. The germline V and J ends were trimmed by 0 bases and 0 bases, with 12 bases remaining between them. The CDR3 spans 18 residues. Germline assignment: CDR1 MNHEY and CDR2 SVGAGI. This CDR3 is CASSYSIPESSYNSPLHF. The DNA for the CDR3 is TGTGCCAGCAGTTACTCGATACCAGAGAGCTCCTATAATTCACCCCTCCACTTT.

Only a few counts were recorded for this clonotype. CDR3 region: CASSSIEPGARGELFF. CDR3 in DNA: TGTGCCAGCAGTTCGATCGAGCCGGGGGCGCGGGGGGAGCTGTTTTTT. V gene TRBV2 combines with J gene TRBJ2-2; either TRBD1 or TRBD2 may supply D (6 bases each). Germline CDR1 is SNHLY and CDR2 is FYNNEI. This CDR3 is built from 16 residues. V was clipped by 5 bases and J by 8 bases, with 21 bases between them. Full variable domain (missing parts from reference TRBV2 and TRBJ2-2): EPEVTQTPSHQVTQMGQEVILRCVPISNHLYFYWYRQILGQKVEFLVSFYNNEISEKSEIFDDQFSVERPDGSNFTLKIRSTKLEDSAMYFCASSSIEPGARGELFFGEGSRLTVL.

The rearrangement joins TRBV6-6 to TRBJ1-4; D remains unclear. The germline gives CDR1 MNHNY, CDR2 SVGAGI (reference sequence). Deletions cut 3 bases from V and 15 bases from J, with 14 bases between. The CDR3 contains 12 residues. The CDR3 DNA reads TGTGCCAGCAGTTATGGTGGTTCTGGGGTGTTTTTT. Residues: CASSYGGSGVFF.

The chain couples TRBV11-2 to TRBJ1-1, with no clear D. The CDR3 totals 16 residues. Germline V gene data show CDR1 as SGHAT and CDR2 as FQNNGV. V was pared by 0 bases and J by 4 bases, with 15 bases between. CDR3 in amino acids: CASSLDRTLSGTEAFF. The CDR3, as DNA: TGTGCCAGCAGCTTAGACAGGACCCTGTCGGGCACTGAAGCTTTCTTT.

The chain is built from TRBV7-9 and TRBJ1-3; TRBD1 matches 7 bases. The CDR3 contains 15 residues. The V gene's germline CDR1 is SEHNR and CDR2 FQNEAQ (reference sequence). The V and J ends lost 6 bases and 0 bases, in that order; junction bases with no gene match: 5. Here the CDR3 DNA reads TGTGCCAGCAGAGTTACAGGGGACTCTGGAAACACCATATATTTT. Protein: CASRVTGDSGNTIYF. Complete variable domain (other parts from reference TRBV7-9 and TRBJ1-3): DTGVSQNPRHKITKRGQNVTFRCDPISEHNRLYWYRQTLGQGPEFLTYFQNEAQLEKSRLLSDRFSAERPKGSFSTLEIQRTEQGDSAMYLCASRVTGDSGNTIYFGEGSWLTVV.

This clonotype has only a few counts. This chain connects TRBV12-3 or TRBV12-4 to TRBJ2-3; D remains unclear. V shed 6 bases and J shed 4 bases, with 14 bases lying between them. The CDR3 is 14 amino acids. DNA of the CDR3: TGTGCCAGCAGCCCCTACATGGGTGCAGATACGCAGTATTTT. Encoded protein: CASSPYMGADTQYF.

The chain couples TRBV12-3 or TRBV12-4 to TRBJ1-2; maybe TRBD1 (6 bases). Trimming left V 2 bases short and J 5 bases short, with 18 bases between. This CDR3 region has 16 residues. DNA for the CDR3: TGTGCCAGCAGTTTATCGTCCAATCGAGGGGGGTATGGCTACACCTTC. It is translated as CASSLSSNRGGYGYTF.

On this clonotype itself: A much bigger clone sits one base away, suggesting this may be a read error. The chain joins TRBV7-2 to TRBJ1-2; D is unclear. The CDR3 sequence is 13 residues long. V lost 5 bases to trimming and J lost 5 bases, with 12 bases between them. CDR1 is SGHTA, CDR2 FQGNSA, per germline. CDR3 DNA: TGTGCCAGCAGCGAAGGGTGCAATTATGGCTACACCTTC. Its translation: CASSEGCNYGYTF.

This clonotype was seen more than once but under ten times. The rearrangement joins TRBV4-3 to TRBJ1-1; no definite D call. The length of the CDR3 is 17 residues. In germline, CDR1 is LGHNA, CDR2 YSLEER. The V and J ends lost 0 bases and 3 bases respectively, with 17 bases between them. The chain's CDR3 is CASSQEVGILQDTEAFF. CDR3 coding DNA: TGCGCCAGCAGCCAAGAGGTAGGAATCCTTCAGGACACTGAAGCTTTCTTT.

The chain joins TRBV5-1 to TRBJ1-2; D is ambiguous. The V gene's germline CDR1 is SGHRS and CDR2 YFSETQ. The CDR3 runs 14 residues. V dropped 4 bases and J dropped 2 bases, with 12 bases sitting between them. The CDR3 loop is CASSEGQDNYGYTF. In DNA, the CDR3 is TGCGCCAGCAGCGAGGGTCAGGACAACTATGGCTACACCTTC.

This chain links TRBV11-2 with TRBJ1-1; D call uncertain. The CDR3 has 13 residues. Germline CDR1 and CDR2: SGHAT and FQNNGV. Trimming stripped 0 bases from V and 8 bases from J, with 10 bases between. CDR3 in DNA: TGTGCCAGCAGCTTAGATGGGCAGAGAGAAGCTTTCTTT. This translates into CASSLDGQREAFF.

This clonotype occurred a few times. The chain uses TRBV20-1 and TRBJ2-1, with 9 bases matching TRBD2. CDR1 and CDR2 (germline): DFQATT, SNEGSKA (reference sequence). J was trimmed by 4 bases and V by 0 bases; bases with no gene match: 7. This CDR3 is built from 16 residues. The CDR3 DNA reads as TGCAGTGCTAGAGATTATAGAGCGGGGGGTTACAATGAGCAGTTCTTC. Translated: CSARDYRAGGYNEQFF.

The chain employs TRBV3-1 and TRBJ2-1; 12 nucleotides match TRBD2. The germline V gene has CDR1 LGHDT and CDR2 YNNKEL (reference sequence). The CDR3 runs 15 residues. Trimming cost V 2 bases and J 8 bases; bases outside gene matches: 4. CDR3 bases: TGTGCCAGCAGCCAACCTAGCGGGAGGGTCTATGAGCAGTTCTTC. This sequence encodes CASSQPSGRVYEQFF.

This clonotype was detected a few times. This sequence joins TRBV14 and TRBJ1-2; tentative D call: TRBD1 (5 bases). The V end was cut by 1 base, the J end by 1 base, with 10 bases between. The CDR3 length is 15 residues. CDR1 and CDR2 (germline): SGHDN, FVKESK. In DNA form, the CDR3 reads TGTGCCAGCAGCCAAGGGGCAGGGCTTAACTATGGCTACACCTTC. It yields the protein CASSQGAGLNYGYTF. Filled out from reference TRBV14 and TRBJ1-2, the complete variable domain reads EAGVTQFPSHSVIEKGQTVTLRCDPISGHDNLYWYRRVMGKEIKFLLHFVKESKQDESGMPNNRFLAERTGGTYSTLKVQPAELEDSGVYFCASSQGAGLNYGYTFGSGTRLTVV.

The CDR3, as DNA: TGTGCCAGCTGCCCATGGACTCTGAAAAGGAACACTGAAGCTTTCTTT. Residues: CASCPWTLKRNTEAFF. The rearrangement uses TRBV3-1 and TRBJ1-1; no reliable D call. CDR1 LGHDT and CDR2 YNNKEL come from the germline V gene (reference sequence). This CDR3 contains 16 residues. The V end lost 8 bases, the J end lost 1 base, and 20 bases lay between the germline ends. Drawing the rest from reference TRBV3-1 and TRBJ1-1, the complete variable domain is DTAVSQTPKYLVTQMGNDKSIKCEQNLGHDTMYWYKQDSKKFLKIMFSYNNKELIINETVPNRFSPKSPDKAHLNLHINSLELGDSAVYFCASCPWTLKRNTEAFFGQGTRLTVV.